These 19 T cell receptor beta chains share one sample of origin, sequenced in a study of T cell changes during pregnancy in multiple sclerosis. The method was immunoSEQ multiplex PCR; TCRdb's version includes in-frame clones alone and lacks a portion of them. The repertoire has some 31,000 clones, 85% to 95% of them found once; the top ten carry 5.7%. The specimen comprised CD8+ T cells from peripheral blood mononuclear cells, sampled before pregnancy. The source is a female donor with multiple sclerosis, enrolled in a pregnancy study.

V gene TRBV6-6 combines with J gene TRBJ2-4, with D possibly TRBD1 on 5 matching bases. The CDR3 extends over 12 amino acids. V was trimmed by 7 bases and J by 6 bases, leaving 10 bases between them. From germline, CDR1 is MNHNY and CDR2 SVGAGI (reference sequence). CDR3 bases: TGTGCCAGCACCATCGACAGAAACATTCAGTACTTC. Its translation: CASTIDRNIQYF.

CDR3 sequence: CASSLPATNEKLFF. CDR3 coding DNA: TGTGCCAGCAGCTTGCCAGCAACTAATGAAAAACTGTTTTTT. The chain is built from TRBV7-2 and TRBJ1-4; D not resolved. The V end lost 3 bases, the J end lost 0 bases, and 5 bases lay between the germline ends. The CDR3 runs 14 residues. CDR1 is SGHTA, CDR2 FQGNSA, per germline.

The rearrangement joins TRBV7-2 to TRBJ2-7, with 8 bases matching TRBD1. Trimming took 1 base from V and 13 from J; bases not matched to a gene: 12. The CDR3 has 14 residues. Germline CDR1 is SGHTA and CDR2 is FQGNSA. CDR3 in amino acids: CASSLVGVGDRFYF. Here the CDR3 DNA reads TGTGCCAGCAGCTTAGTAGGAGTGGGGGACAGGTTCTACTTC.

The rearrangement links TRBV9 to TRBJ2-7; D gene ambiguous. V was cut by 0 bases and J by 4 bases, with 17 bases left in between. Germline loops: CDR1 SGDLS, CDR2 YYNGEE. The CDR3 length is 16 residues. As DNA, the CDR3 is TGTGCCAGCAGCGTAGGGTCTCGGAGTCCCCTTTACGAGCAGTACTTC. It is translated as CASSVGSRSPLYEQYF.

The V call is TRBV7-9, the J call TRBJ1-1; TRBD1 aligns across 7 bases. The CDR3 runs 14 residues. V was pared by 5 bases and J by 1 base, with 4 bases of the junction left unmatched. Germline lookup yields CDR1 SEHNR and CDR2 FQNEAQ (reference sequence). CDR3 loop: CASSLGQANTEAFF. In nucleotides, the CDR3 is TGTGCCAGCAGCCTCGGACAGGCGAACACTGAAGCTTTCTTT.

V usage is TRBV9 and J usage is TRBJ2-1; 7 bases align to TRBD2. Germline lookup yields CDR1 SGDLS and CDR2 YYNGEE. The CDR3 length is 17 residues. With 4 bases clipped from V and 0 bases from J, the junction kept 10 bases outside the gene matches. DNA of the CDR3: TGTGCCAGCAGCCTTACTAGCGTAGAGAGCTCCTACAATGAGCAGTTCTTC. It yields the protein CASSLTSVESSYNEQFF.

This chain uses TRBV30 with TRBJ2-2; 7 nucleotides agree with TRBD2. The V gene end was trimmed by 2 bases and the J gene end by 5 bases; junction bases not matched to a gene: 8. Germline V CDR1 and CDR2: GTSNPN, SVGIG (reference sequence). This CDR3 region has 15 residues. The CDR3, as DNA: TGTGCCTGGAGTCAAGGCCCCGGGGGGACCGGGGAGCTGTTTTTT. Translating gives CAWSQGPGGTGELFF. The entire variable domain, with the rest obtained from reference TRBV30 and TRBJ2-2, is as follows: SQTIHQWPATLVQPVGSPLSLECTVEGTSNPNLYWYRQAAGRGLQLLFYSVGIGQISSEVPQNLSASRPQDRQFILSSKKLLLSDSGFYLCAWSQGPGGTGELFFGEGSRLTVL.

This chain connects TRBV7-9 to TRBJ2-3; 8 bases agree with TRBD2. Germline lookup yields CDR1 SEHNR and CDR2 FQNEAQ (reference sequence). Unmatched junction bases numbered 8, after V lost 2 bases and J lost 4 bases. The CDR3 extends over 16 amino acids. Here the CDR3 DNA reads TGTGCCAGCAGCTTATTCGCGGGGGGCCGTTCAGATACGCAGTATTTT. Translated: CASSLFAGGRSDTQYF.

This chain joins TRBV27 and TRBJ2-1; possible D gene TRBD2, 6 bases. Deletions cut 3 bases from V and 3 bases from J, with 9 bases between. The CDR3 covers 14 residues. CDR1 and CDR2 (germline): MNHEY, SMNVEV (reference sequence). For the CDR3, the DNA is TGTGCCAGCAGTTTTTCGGGAGACTACAATGAGCAGTTCTTC. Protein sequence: CASSFSGDYNEQFF.

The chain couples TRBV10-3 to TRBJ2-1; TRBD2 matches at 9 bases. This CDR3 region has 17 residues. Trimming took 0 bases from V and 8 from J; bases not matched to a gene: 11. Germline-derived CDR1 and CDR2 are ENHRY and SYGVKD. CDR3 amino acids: CAISESIGRGGQDEQFF. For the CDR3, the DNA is TGTGCCATCAGTGAGTCGATTGGGCGGGGGGGCCAGGATGAGCAGTTCTTC.

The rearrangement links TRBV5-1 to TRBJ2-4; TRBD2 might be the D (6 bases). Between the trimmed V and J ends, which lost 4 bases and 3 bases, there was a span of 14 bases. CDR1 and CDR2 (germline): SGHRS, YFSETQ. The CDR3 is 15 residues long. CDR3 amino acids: CASSPGRGGKNIQYF. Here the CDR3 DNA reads TGCGCCAGCAGCCCGGGGCGGGGAGGCAAAAACATTCAGTACTTC.

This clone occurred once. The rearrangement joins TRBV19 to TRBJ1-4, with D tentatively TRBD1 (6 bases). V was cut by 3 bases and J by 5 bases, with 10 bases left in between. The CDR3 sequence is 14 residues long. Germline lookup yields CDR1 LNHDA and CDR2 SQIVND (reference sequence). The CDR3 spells CASSIQGWNEKLFF. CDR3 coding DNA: TGTGCCAGTAGTATCCAGGGGTGGAATGAAAAACTGTTTTTT. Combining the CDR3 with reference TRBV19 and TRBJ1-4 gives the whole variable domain DGGITQSPKYLFRKEGQNVTLSCEQNLNHDAMYWYRQDPGQGLRLIYYSQIVNDFQKGDIAEGYSVSREKKESFPLTVTSAQKNPTAFYLCASSIQGWNEKLFFGSGTQLSVL.

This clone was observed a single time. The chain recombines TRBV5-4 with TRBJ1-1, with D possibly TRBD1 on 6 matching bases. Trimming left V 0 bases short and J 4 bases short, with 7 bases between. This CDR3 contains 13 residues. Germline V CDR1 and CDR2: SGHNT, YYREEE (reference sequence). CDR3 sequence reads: CASSLEGVTEAFF. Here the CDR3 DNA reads TGTGCCAGCAGCTTGGAGGGGGTCACTGAAGCTTTCTTT.

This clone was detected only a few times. The CDR3 here is CASIDALSGGREQYF. The CDR3 DNA follows: TGCGCCAGCATTGACGCCCTCAGCGGGGGGCGCGAGCAGTACTTC. This chain joins TRBV10-2 and TRBJ2-7; TRBD2 matches at 9 bases. Germline CDR1 is WSHSY and CDR2 is SAAADI. The trim removed 7 bases at V and 6 bases at J, leaving 13 bases unmatched. The CDR3 is 15 amino acids.

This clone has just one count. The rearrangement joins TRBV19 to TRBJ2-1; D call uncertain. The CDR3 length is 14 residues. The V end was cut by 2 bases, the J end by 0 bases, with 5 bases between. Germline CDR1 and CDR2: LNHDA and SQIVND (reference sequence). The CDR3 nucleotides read TGTGCCAGTAGTATAACAAGCTCCTACAATGAGCAGTTCTTC. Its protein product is CASSITSSYNEQFF.

CDR3 loop: CSVAPDWDNNYGYTF. CDR3 DNA: TGCAGCGTTGCGCCCGATTGGGACAACAACTATGGCTACACCTTC. V is TRBV29-1 and J is TRBJ1-2, with a weak D call TRBD1 (6 bases). The germline V gene has CDR1 SQVTM and CDR2 ANQGSEA. CDR3 length: 15 residues. V was trimmed by 4 bases and J by 2 bases, leaving 17 bases between them.

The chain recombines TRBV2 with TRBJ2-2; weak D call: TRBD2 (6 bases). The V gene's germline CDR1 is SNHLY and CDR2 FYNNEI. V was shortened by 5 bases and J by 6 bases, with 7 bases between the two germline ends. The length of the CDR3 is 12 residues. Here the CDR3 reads CASSWGAGELFF. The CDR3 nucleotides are TGTGCCAGCAGTTGGGGGGCCGGGGAGCTGTTTTTT.

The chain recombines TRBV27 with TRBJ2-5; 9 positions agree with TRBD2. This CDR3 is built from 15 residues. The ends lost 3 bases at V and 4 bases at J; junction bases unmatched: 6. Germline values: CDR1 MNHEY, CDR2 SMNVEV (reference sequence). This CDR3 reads CASSFIAGVGETQYF. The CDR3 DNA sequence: TGTGCCAGCAGTTTTATAGCGGGAGTAGGAGAGACCCAGTACTTC.

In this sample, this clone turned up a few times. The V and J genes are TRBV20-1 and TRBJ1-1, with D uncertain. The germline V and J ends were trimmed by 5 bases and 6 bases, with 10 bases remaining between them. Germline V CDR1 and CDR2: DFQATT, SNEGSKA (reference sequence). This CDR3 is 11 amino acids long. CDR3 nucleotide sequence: TGCAGTGCTGACGGGAGGGCTGAAGCTTTCTTT. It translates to CSADGRAEAFF.